This T cell receptor (beta chain) appears in the sequencing data of a study of blood T cells in healthy people across ages (dated by TCRdb to 2015 to 2017). Describing the broader study: In model experiments, template switching captured roughly one uniquely barcoded TCR beta cDNA molecule for every two T cells. Two additional independent replicas of 1 million unique cDNA reads from the same blood draw were analyzed for two donors (one aged 18 to 29 and one aged 80 or older). Four age groups were formed from the donors: young (average approximately 16 years), middle-aged (approximately 40), aged (62) and long-lived (about 80). The study measured age-related changes in TCR beta repertoire diversity using deep sequencing normalized with unique cDNA molecular identifiers.

Overall study outcomes, separate from this receptor: The CMV infection status of donors was not known, potentially confounding age-related changes in expanded clonotypes. Compared with the aged group, the long-lived group had more naive CD4+ T cells, fewer expanded clones and increased TCR diversity, a pattern suggesting age selection. Since profiling was done on bulk unsorted PBMCs, naive and antigen-experienced compartments could not be conclusively compared. Estimates of total diversity from one million sequenced T cells were regarded as lower bounds and underestimates. A strong correlation was found between observed TCR beta diversity and the percentage of naive T cells measured by flow cytometry. As age increased, observed TCR beta diversity per million T cells dropped in a roughly linear way, and a significant reduction was already evident by age around 41.

From its cysteine to its phenylalanine, the CDR3 spans 14 amino acids. CDR3 DNA is the only sequence kept; it has 42 bases, read in frame from the first base. V is trimmed back by 6 bases and J by 1 base, and the junction contains 5 bases that no gene match accounts for. A few counts support this clonotype. Its antigen is currently not known. Within one base of it there is no much larger clone, and no base qualities were kept. Donors were a few dozen systemically healthy Caucasian individuals from Russia aged roughly 6 to 95 years. About 9.6 milliliters of peripheral blood were collected from each donor into EDTA-treated Vacutainer tubes. Ficoll-Paque density-gradient centrifugation was used to isolate PBMCs, with at least 7 million per sample. Trizol reagent was used to extract total RNA from the PBMCs, yielding at least 5 micrograms per sample. The percentages of naive CD45RAhigh/CD27high T cells were determined by flow cytometry on a PBMC aliquot from every donor.

The library was obtained by 5' RACE. Instrument used: Illumina HiSeq 2500. A second PCR of roughly 7 to 11 cycles was performed with a sample-barcoded 5' primer and a J-beta primer mix. A template-switch 5' adaptor carrying 12 random nucleotides introduced a unique molecular identifier onto each TCR beta cDNA molecule. Each sample yielded at least 3 million CDR3-containing paired-end reads. The Mint cDNA synthesis kit, primed by a TRBC-specific oligonucleotide, was used to synthesize first-strand cDNA from all RNA. Following uracil-DNA glycosylase treatment, a first 18-cycle PCR with universal primers M1SS and BC2_uni_R was performed on all cDNA. Per the source publication's procedure: For normalization, 1 million high-quality reads were randomly selected from each sample, with every read carrying a distinct molecular identifier. Reads with shared molecular identifiers were discarded instead of being binned into consensus sequences. CDR3 identification, clonotype clustering and error correction used MiTCR with a Q25 quality threshold and the strictest error-elimination algorithm. A nonparametric unseen species model using Euler transformation provided a lower-bound estimate of total TCR beta diversity. TCRdb trimmed public reads at Q25 via fastp, called clones via MiXCR and kept in-frame beta chains. When rows share a CDR3 protein, they turn into one entry using the most common DNA and genes. TCRdb, rather than the study authors, made the V and J calls. For this sample the table gives hundreds of thousands of distinct CDR3 sequences, of which around a quarter were detected only once. The ten largest clones capture around 3% of the sample.

These sequences were also reported in another study, on T cells of mothers and their children. Reported in the second study: The donors were nine systemically healthy Caucasian individuals, made up of three mothers and their six children. cDNA synthesis consumed the entire amount of extracted RNA, loaded at approximately 1.6 ug RNA in each 15 ul reaction. In the second PCR, the M1S primer introduced both the sample barcodes and 2-4 random nucleotides. Over 8 million TCR beta CDR3 reads were obtained for each mother, and about 3 million reads were obtained for each child. Thymic selection shapes the output of TCR recombination in a similar way in related and unrelated pairs, and inherited differences have a minor effect. Normalized repertoire overlap was always slightly but never significantly higher in related than unrelated mother-child pairs. No persistent microchimeric T cell clones were detected, at a sensitivity of 90 to 100 clones per million clonotypes. To look for features that set related mother-child pairs apart from unrelated individuals, the researchers ran deep NGS to compare the TCR beta repertoires of mothers and children. On average, the children were approximately 11 +/- 4 years old, while the mothers were 40 +/- 4 years old. After adapters were ligated using NEBNext reagents, the libraries underwent 100+100 nt paired-end sequencing on an Illumina HiSeq 2000. Mother and child libraries were prepared a month apart and sequenced in separate runs to prevent cross-contamination. For each donor, between about 500,000 and 2,200,000 distinct TCR beta clonotypes were identified. Naive TCR beta clonotypes were estimated from low-frequency clonotypes matched to each donor's FACS-determined naive share, without sorting.

Sequencing was carried out using blood. The sequence was obtained from a boy aged 5-17 years in good health. The sequence joins TRBV12-3 or TRBV12-4 to TRBJ1-1; 7 bases in the middle match TRBD1. The DNA reads as follows: TGTGCCAGCAGAGACTACAGGGGGAACACTGAAGCTTTCTTT. Its translation is CASRDYRGNTEAFF.